The 25 T cell receptor beta chains in this list originate from one sample, sequenced in a study of beta chain features in type 1 diabetes (dated by TCRdb to the late 2010s). The library came from the immunoSEQ multiplex PCR assay. The entire amount of isolated RNA was reverse transcribed using the High Capacity cDNA Reverse Transcription Kit, so the sequenced TCRB transcripts were expressed ones. What TCRdb holds here is the immuneACCESS table cut down to in-frame rearrangements. Part of the clones is not present; checked against another copy, under half of the missing clones reflect an unresolved V gene, and the others are unexplained. The sample table lists 300,000 to 350,000 clones, roughly a fifth of them with a count of one. Around 0.044% of the sample lies in the top ten. Sequencing was carried out using naive CD4+ T cells from blood. The cell subset or site label, read with the paper, signifies: true naive CD4+ T cells. The source of these receptors is a woman aged 18-29 years in good health.

The chain joins TRBV2 to TRBJ2-2; D gene unclear. This CDR3 comprises 13 residues. Germline assignment: CDR1 SNHLY and CDR2 FYNNEI. The V end lost 6 bases, the J end lost 2 bases, and 7 bases lay between the germline ends. The CDR3 DNA reads TGTGCCAGCAGGACTGACAACACCGGGGAGCTGTTTTTT. Translating it yields CASRTDNTGELFF.

The chain combines TRBV14 with TRBJ2-1, with 11 nucleotides matching TRBD1. The CDR3 runs to 15 residues. CDR1 and CDR2 (germline): SGHDN, FVKESK. The V segment lost 4 bases and the J segment 4 bases; nucleotides outside the gene matches: 3. The CDR3 region has the DNA TGTGCCAGCAGCCTGGGACAGGGGGGTTACAATGAGCAGTTCTTC. Translated: CASSLGQGGYNEQFF.

This clone was detected a few times. The rearrangement joins TRBV18 to TRBJ2-1; 9 bases fit TRBD1. Germline CDR1 is KGHSH and CDR2 is LQKENI. This CDR3 is 15 amino acids long. Trimming at V came to 6 bases and at J to 4 bases, leaving 7 bases not matched to a gene. This CDR3 reads CASSDLDRGYNEQFF. Here the CDR3 DNA reads TGTGCCAGCTCGGACCTGGACAGGGGTTACAATGAGCAGTTCTTC.

The chain combines TRBV5-1 with TRBJ2-6; the D is unclear. V was trimmed by 2 bases and J by 0 bases, leaving 9 bases between them. Germline V CDR1 and CDR2: SGHRS, YFSETQ. The CDR3 loop spans 16 amino acids. The CDR3 is CASSLSSSSGANVLTF. CDR3 nucleotides: TGCGCCAGCAGCTTATCGTCCTCCTCTGGGGCCAACGTCCTGACTTTC. The full variable domain, rest sourced from reference TRBV5-1 and TRBJ2-6, is KAGVTQTPRYLIKTRGQQVTLSCSPISGHRSVSWYQQTPGQGLQFLFEYFSETQRNKGNFPGRFSGRQFSNSRSEMNVSTLELGDSALYLCASSLSSSSGANVLTFGAGSRLTVL.

This clone was counted between two and nine times. This sample also contains other DNA sequences that code for the same CDR3. V gene TRBV2 combines with J gene TRBJ1-1, with D perhaps TRBD1 (5 bases). CDR3 length: 13 residues. Germline assignment: CDR1 SNHLY and CDR2 FYNNEI. V shed 4 bases and J shed 1 base, with 7 bases lying between them. The CDR3 reads CASSGQGNTEAFF. The CDR3 nucleotides are TGTGCCAGCAGTGGGCAGGGGAACACTGAAGCTTTCTTT.

This clone turned up a few times. V and J are TRBV6-5 and TRBJ2-7; TRBD1 agrees at 9 bases. Germline V gene data show CDR1 as MNHEY and CDR2 as SVGAGI. The length of the CDR3 is 13 residues. V gave up 6 bases and J gave up 4 bases; unmatched junction bases: 4. In DNA, the CDR3 is TGTGCCAGCAGCGGGACAGGGCCGTACGAGCAGTACTTC. As protein: CASSGTGPYEQYF.

The table lists this clone with a count of one. The chain has TRBV7-9 and TRBJ2-1; D perhaps matches TRBD2 (7 bases). Trimming took 0 bases from V and 7 from J, leaving 22 bases between them. This CDR3 has 18 residues. Germline loops: CDR1 SEHNR, CDR2 FQNEAQ (reference sequence). The DNA for the CDR3 is TGTGCCAGCAGCTTAGCCTCTTATGAGGGGGGGCTTAAGAATGAGCAGTTCTTC. It encodes CASSLASYEGGLKNEQFF. Full variable domain (remainder filled in from reference TRBV7-9 and TRBJ2-1): DTGVSQNPRHKITKRGQNVTFRCDPISEHNRLYWYRQTLGQGPEFLTYFQNEAQLEKSRLLSDRFSAERPKGSFSTLEIQRTEQGDSAMYLCASSLASYEGGLKNEQFFGPGTRLTVL.

This clone was seen a few times. The chain carries TRBV7-8 and TRBJ2-3; TRBD2 aligns across 10 bases. V lost 5 bases and J lost 1; bases outside the gene matches: 3. The length of the CDR3 is 15 residues. Germline V gene sequence: CDR1 SGHVS, CDR2 FQNEAQ. CDR3 DNA sequence: TGTGCCAGCAGCCCTCTAGCGGGAGGCACAGATACGCAGTATTTT. Protein product: CASSPLAGGTDTQYF.

Only a few counts were recorded for this clone. The rearrangement uses TRBV4-2 and TRBJ2-1; 10 bases align to TRBD2. Germline CDR1 LGHNA, CDR2 YNFKEQ. CDR3 length: 16 amino acids. The trim removed 0 bases at V and 15 bases at J, leaving 14 bases unmatched. CDR3 amino acids: CASSQDPASGGRERFF. CDR3 in DNA: TGTGCCAGCAGCCAAGATCCGGCTAGCGGGGGCCGAGAACGGTTCTTC.

CDR3 nucleotide sequence: TGTGCCAGCAGCTTCAGACAGGGGGCGTACGGGGCCAACGTCCTGACTTTC. Amino acids: CASSFRQGAYGANVLTF. The chain recombines TRBV7-2 with TRBJ2-6, with 10 bases fitting TRBD1. V dropped 3 bases and J dropped 4; count of bases not matched to a gene: 6. Per germline, CDR1 SGHTA and CDR2 FQGNSA. The CDR3 totals 17 residues. Filled out from reference TRBV7-2 and TRBJ2-6, the complete variable domain reads GAGVSQSPSNKVTEKGKDVELRCDPISGHTALYWYRQSLGQGLEFLIYFQGNSAPDKSGLPSDRFSAERTGGSVSTLTIQRTQQEDSAVYLCASSFRQGAYGANVLTFGAGSRLTVL.

This clone turned up a few times. The rearrangement uses TRBV4-2 and TRBJ1-5, with no clear D. V was cut by 1 base and J by 2 bases, with 12 bases left in between. Germline CDR1 is LGHNA and CDR2 is YNFKEQ. The length of the CDR3 is 16 residues. This chain's CDR3 is CASSQGRDRGNQPQHF. The CDR3, as DNA: TGTGCCAGCAGCCAAGGGAGAGACCGAGGCAATCAGCCCCAGCATTTT.

This rearrangement joins TRBV5-1 to TRBJ2-5; 7 positions agree with TRBD2. V dropped 3 bases and J dropped 4; count of bases not matched to a gene: 9. This CDR3 region has 15 residues. Looked up from germline, CDR1 is SGHRS and CDR2 is YFSETQ. The CDR3 coding sequence is TGCGCCAGCAGCTCGGGAAGGAGCGGGGTAGAGACCCAGTACTTC. As protein: CASSSGRSGVETQYF.

This rearrangement joins TRBV7-6 to TRBJ1-1, with D unresolved. The CDR3 covers 13 residues. V was shortened by 0 bases and J by 6 bases, with 8 bases between the two germline ends. Per the germline V gene, CDR1 is SGHVS and CDR2 is FNYEAQ. The CDR3, as DNA: TGTGCCAGCAGCTTAGCCAGGCAGTCTGAAGCTTTCTTT. This gives the protein CASSLARQSEAFF.

This clone was observed a few times. The chain employs TRBV6-6 and TRBJ2-5; 8 bases are shared with TRBD2. This CDR3 has 14 residues. In germline, CDR1 is MNHNY, CDR2 SVGAGI (reference sequence). The J segment lost 4 bases and the V segment lost 4 bases, leaving 5 bases of the junction unmatched. CDR3: CASSSLAGRETQYF. DNA for the CDR3: TGTGCCAGCAGTTCATTAGCGGGGAGAGAGACCCAGTACTTC.

V is TRBV11-1 and J is TRBJ2-1; perhaps TRBD2 as D (6 bases). The CDR3 extends over 15 amino acids. Germline V gene sequence: CDR1 SGHAT, CDR2 FQDESV (reference sequence). Between the trimmed V and J ends, which lost 6 bases and 0 bases, there was a span of 12 bases. CDR3 protein: CASSRPGSSYNEQFF. In DNA, the CDR3 is TGTGCCAGCAGTCGGCCCGGGAGCTCCTACAATGAGCAGTTCTTC.

The chain recombines TRBV2 with TRBJ2-7, with D perhaps matching TRBD2 (5 bases). Germline loops: CDR1 SNHLY, CDR2 FYNNEI. V was clipped by 7 bases and J by 5 bases, with 12 bases between them. This CDR3 is 12 amino acids long. The CDR3 loop reads CASILTADEQYF. CDR3 DNA: TGTGCCAGCATTCTAACAGCGGACGAGCAGTACTTC. Variable domain in full (rest from reference TRBV2 and TRBJ2-7): EPEVTQTPSHQVTQMGQEVILRCVPISNHLYFYWYRQILGQKVEFLVSFYNNEISEKSEIFDDQFSVERPDGSNFTLKIRSTKLEDSAMYFCASILTADEQYFGPGTRLTVT.

The CDR3 spells CASSQGRALGRELSNEQFF. The CDR3 region has the DNA TGCGCCAGCAGCCAGGGAAGGGCCCTGGGGCGGGAGTTGAGCAATGAGCAGTTCTTC. This sequence joins TRBV4-1 and TRBJ2-1; 7 positions match TRBD2. This CDR3 has 19 amino acids. CDR1 is MGHRA, CDR2 YSYEKL, per germline. The V segment lost 3 bases and the J segment 6 bases; nucleotides outside the gene matches: 20.

The chain couples TRBV19 to TRBJ2-7; 14 bases are shared with TRBD2. This CDR3 is built from 16 residues. Trimming took 6 bases from V and 0 from J; bases not matched to a gene: 4. The V gene's germline CDR1 is LNHDA and CDR2 SQIVND (reference sequence). Here the CDR3 DNA reads TGTGCCAGTAGCCAAGGGACTAGCGGGAGCTCCTACGAGCAGTACTTC. It yields the protein CASSQGTSGSSYEQYF.

The rearrangement links TRBV6-5 to TRBJ2-1; D perhaps matches TRBD2 (7 bases). V lost 6 bases to trimming and J lost 4 bases, with 16 bases between them. The CDR3 runs 15 residues. The germline V gene encodes CDR1 MNHEY and CDR2 SVGAGI. Here the CDR3 reads CASSQGGVPYNEQFF. For the CDR3, the DNA is TGTGCCAGCAGCCAAGGGGGGGTGCCTTACAATGAGCAGTTCTTC.

This clone was detected only a few times. The chain recombines TRBV10-3 with TRBJ2-1; 13 bases are a match to TRBD2. The germline V gene encodes CDR1 ENHRY and CDR2 SYGVKD. The CDR3 is 16 residues long. J gave up 9 bases and V 10 bases, and 15 bases lay outside the gene matches. The CDR3 protein is CATLSRLAGGVGEQFF. The CDR3, as DNA: TGTGCCACCCTGAGTAGACTAGCGGGGGGTGTGGGTGAGCAGTTCTTC.

Only a few counts were recorded for this clone. This rearrangement joins TRBV2 to TRBJ2-7, with 9 bases identical to TRBD2. Germline trimming cut 6 bases from V and 2 bases from J; bases unmatched to any gene: 5. Germline V gene data show CDR1 as SNHLY and CDR2 as FYNNEI. The CDR3 runs 14 residues. The CDR3 nucleotides read TGTGCCAGCAGCATCCGGACTAGCGCCTACGAGCAGTACTTC. Its protein is CASSIRTSAYEQYF.

This chain connects TRBV2 to TRBJ2-5, with 10 bases lining up with TRBD1. Germline CDR1 reads SNHLY; CDR2 reads FYNNEI. Trimming removed 4 bases from V and 2 bases from J; junction bases left unmatched: 4. CDR3 length equals 15 residues. The chain's CDR3 is CASSGDRGSQETQYF. CDR3 DNA: TGTGCCAGCAGTGGGGACAGGGGTTCTCAAGAGACCCAGTACTTC.

This clone was counted between two and nine times. This chain uses TRBV29-1 with TRBJ2-1; 9 nucleotides line up with TRBD2. The junction had 12 bases not matched to a gene; V was cut back by 4 bases and J by 5 bases. CDR1 and CDR2 (germline): SQVTM, ANQGSEA. This CDR3 spans 16 amino acids. DNA of the CDR3: TGCAGCGTTGTAAGGGTAGCGGGAGTTGGTCACAATGAGCAGTTCTTC. This codes for CSVVRVAGVGHNEQFF.

In DNA form, the CDR3 reads TGTGCCAGCAGCAGTGGAAGTAGCGGGGAAACAGATACGCAGTATTTT. Residues: CASSSGSSGETDTQYF. The chain joins TRBV11-1 to TRBJ2-3, with 8 nucleotides matching TRBD2. Germline values: CDR1 SGHAT, CDR2 FQDESV (reference sequence). The V segment lost 5 bases and the J segment 3 bases; nucleotides outside the gene matches: 10. This CDR3 spans 16 amino acids.

V gene TRBV19 combines with J gene TRBJ1-5; D remains ambiguous. CDR1 and CDR2 from the germline V gene are LNHDA and SQIVND (reference sequence). The CDR3 is made up of 12 amino acids. Trimming took 5 bases from V and 7 from J, leaving 9 bases between them. DNA of the CDR3: TGTGCCAGTAGTTTTTTTGCGCAGCCCCAGCATTTT. Its protein product is CASSFFAQPQHF. The whole variable domain, remainder taken from reference TRBV19 and TRBJ1-5, is DGGITQSPKYLFRKEGQNVTLSCEQNLNHDAMYWYRQDPGQGLRLIYYSQIVNDFQKGDIAEGYSVSREKKESFPLTVTSAQKNPTAFYLCASSFFAQPQHFGDGTRLSIL.